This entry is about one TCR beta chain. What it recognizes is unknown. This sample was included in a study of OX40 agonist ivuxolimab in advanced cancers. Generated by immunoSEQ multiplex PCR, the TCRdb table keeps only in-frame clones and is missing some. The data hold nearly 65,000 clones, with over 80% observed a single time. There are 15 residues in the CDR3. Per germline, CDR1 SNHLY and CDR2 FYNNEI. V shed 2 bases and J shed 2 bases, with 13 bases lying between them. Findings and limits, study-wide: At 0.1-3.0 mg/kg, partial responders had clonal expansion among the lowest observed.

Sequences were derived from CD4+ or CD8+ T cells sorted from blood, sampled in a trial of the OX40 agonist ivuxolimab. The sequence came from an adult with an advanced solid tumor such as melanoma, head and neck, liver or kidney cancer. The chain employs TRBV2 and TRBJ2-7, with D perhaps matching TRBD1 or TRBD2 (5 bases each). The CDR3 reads CASSETTGLAYEQYF. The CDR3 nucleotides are TGTGCCAGCAGTGAAACTACAGGACTCGCCTACGAGCAGTACTTC.